The 26 T cell receptor beta chains below were found in one sample sequenced in a study of blood T cells in healthy people across ages. A sample-barcoded 5' primer and a J-beta primer mix were used in a second PCR of roughly 7 to 11 cycles. TCRdb ran MiXCR on the 5' RACE reads and lists one entry per CDR3 protein. This table has 1.5 million to 2 million distinct CDR3 sequences, approximately 40% appearing once. The sample taken for sequencing was blood. Source of these receptors: a human donor in good health.

The chain has TRBV20-1 and TRBJ2-3; weak D call: TRBD1 (6 bases). The V end lost 0 bases, the J end lost 5 bases, and 15 bases lay between the germline ends. Germline assignment: CDR1 DFQATT and CDR2 SNEGSKA (reference sequence). The CDR3 consists of 15 residues. The CDR3 is CSARDPAGAGDTQYF. DNA of the CDR3: TGCAGTGCTAGAGATCCTGCAGGGGCGGGAGATACGCAGTATTTT.

About this clonotype: An end of the junction differs from the germline gene, which may be a read error. The DNA of the CDR3 is TGTGCCAGCAGTTCGCTCGCCTGGGAGGAGACCCTGTACTTC. Protein sequence: CASSSLAWEETLYF. This rearrangement joins TRBV6-2 or TRBV6-3 to TRBJ2-5; D may be TRBD2 (6 bases). Germline V gene data show CDR1 as MNHEY and CDR2 as SVGEGT. This CDR3 has 14 amino acids.

About this clonotype: Sequence at one end of the junction differs from germline and may be a read error. V gene TRBV7-3 combines with J gene TRBJ2-7, with D unclear. The germline gives CDR1 SGHTA, CDR2 FQGTGA. The CDR3 has 13 residues. The CDR3 reads CASSSTRNDERYF. For the CDR3, the DNA is TGTGCCAGCAGCTCGACCCGAAATGACGAGCGGTACTTC. Full variable domain (rest looked up from reference TRBV7-3 and TRBJ2-7): GAGVSQTPSNKVTEKGKYVELRCDPISGHTALYWYRQSLGQGPEFLIYFQGTGAADDSGLPNDRFFAVRPEGSVSTLKIQRTERGDSAVYLCASSSTRNDERYFGPGTRLTVT.

The table lists this clonotype with a few counts. The CDR3 DNA reads as TGCAGTGCTAGACCGCCGGAGGCCTATGGCTACACCTTC. It translates to CSARPPEAYGYTF. The chain recombines TRBV20-1 with TRBJ1-2; D call uncertain. Germline CDR1 DFQATT, CDR2 SNEGSKA (reference sequence). Trimming stripped 2 bases from V and 4 bases from J, with 11 bases between. This CDR3 contains 13 residues.

The sample holds many counts of this clonotype. In DNA, the CDR3 is TGTGCCAGCAGCTTATGGTCTGGCGGATTTGGCGAGCAGTACTTC. This encodes CASSLWSGGFGEQYF. V gene TRBV7-8 combines with J gene TRBJ2-4; D not resolved. Gene TRBJ2-7 matches the end of the DNA better, so the J call may be wrong. This CDR3 contains 15 residues. In germline, CDR1 is SGHVS, CDR2 FQNEAQ.

The chain is built from TRBV12-3 or TRBV12-4 and TRBJ1-4; D might be TRBD1 (5 bases). V lost 2 bases and J lost 15, with 16 bases in between. The CDR3 spans 13 residues. CDR3 DNA: TGTGCCAGCAGTTTAAGTATTGCCAGGGCTGTGTTTTTT. Protein sequence: CASSLSIARAVFF.

V gene TRBV5-5 combines with J gene TRBJ2-3; 7 bases match TRBD1. The CDR3 spans 14 residues. Germline values: CDR1 SGHKS, CDR2 YYEKEE (reference sequence). The V and J ends lost 3 bases and 5 bases, in that order; junction bases with no gene match: 6. DNA for the CDR3: TGTGCCAGCAGCTCGGGACAGCTCGAAGATACGCAGTATTTT. It encodes CASSSGQLEDTQYF.

This clonotype was recorded a few times. This rearrangement joins TRBV28 to TRBJ2-7, with 7 bases identical to TRBD2. The J segment lost 4 bases and the V segment lost 11 bases, leaving 14 bases of the junction unmatched. Germline V gene lookup returns CDR1 MDHEN and CDR2 SYDVKM. The CDR3 runs to 14 residues. The DNA of the CDR3 is TGTGCCGCCGGGGACGGGAGGTTTTTATACGAGCAGTACTTC. It is translated as CAAGDGRFLYEQYF.

This chain joins TRBV18 and TRBJ1-2; perhaps TRBD1 as D (5 bases). The V gene lost 4 bases and the J gene lost 5 bases, with 11 bases spanning the gap. The CDR3 length is 13 residues. Germline V gene sequence: CDR1 KGHSH, CDR2 LQKENI. CDR3: CASSQGEKYGYTF. The CDR3 coding sequence is TGTGCCAGCTCACAAGGGGAGAAATATGGCTACACCTTC.

This clonotype was observed a handful of times. The chain carries TRBV2 and TRBJ2-7; D is unclear. This CDR3 comprises 12 residues. Germline V lookup: CDR1 SNHLY, CDR2 FYNNEI. Trimming pared 7 bases from V and 5 bases from J, leaving 12 bases between. CDR3 residues: CASTGVEDEQYF. The CDR3 region has the DNA TGTGCCAGCACTGGGGTAGAGGACGAGCAGTACTTC.

This clonotype has a single count. J is TRBJ2-7 and V is TRBV5-4, with TRBD2 matching over 12 bases. CDR1 and CDR2 from the germline V gene are SGHNT and YYREEE (reference sequence). The CDR3 runs to 17 residues. The junction had 10 bases not matched to a gene; V was cut back by 4 bases and J by 2 bases. In DNA form, the CDR3 reads TGTGCCAGCAGCCTGGGACAGGGACTAGCGGGCGCCTACGAGCAGTACTTC. Protein sequence: CASSLGQGLAGAYEQYF.

This clonotype was observed a few times. The genes are TRBV3-1 and TRBJ2-1; possibly TRBD2 for D (6 bases). Looked up from germline, CDR1 is LGHDT and CDR2 is YNNKEL (reference sequence). The CDR3 loop spans 13 amino acids. Trimming took 6 bases from V and 14 from J, leaving 20 bases between them. The CDR3 nucleotides read TGTGCCAGCAGTCCTGATTCGGGGGAACGGAAGTTCTTC. It codes for CASSPDSGERKFF.

This clonotype was seen only a few times. The rearrangement uses TRBV6-2 or TRBV6-3 and TRBJ2-1; 9 bases line up with TRBD2. CDR1 and CDR2 (germline): MNHEY, SVGEGT. The J segment lost 4 bases and the V segment lost 10 bases, leaving 8 bases of the junction unmatched. This CDR3 contains 14 residues. The CDR3 coding sequence is TGTGCCACCTTGAGGCGGGGGGGATACAATGAGCAGTTCTTC. Translated, it gives CATLRRGGYNEQFF.

This clonotype was detected ten times or more. The chain couples TRBV7-2 to TRBJ1-2; no definite D call. V shed 3 bases and J shed 4 bases, with 6 bases lying between them. Germline V gene data show CDR1 as SGHTA and CDR2 as FQGNSA. The CDR3 runs to 12 residues. This CDR3 reads CASSLVTYGYTF. The CDR3 region has the DNA TGTGCCAGCAGCTTGGTCACCTATGGCTACACCTTC.

This chain uses TRBV7-2 with TRBJ1-2; possibly TRBD1 for D (5 bases). CDR1 is SGHTA, CDR2 FQGNSA, per germline. The CDR3 runs to 15 residues. V lost 5 bases and J lost 4, with 17 bases in between. The CDR3 coding sequence is TGTGCCAGCAGCACCGCACTCGGGGGAAGCTATGGCTACACCTTC. This codes for CASSTALGGSYGYTF.

This clonotype was observed a few times. This chain joins TRBV2 and TRBJ1-2; 7 bases are a match to TRBD1. The CDR3 has 12 residues. In germline, CDR1 is SNHLY, CDR2 FYNNEI. The V segment lost 7 bases and the J segment 4 bases; nucleotides outside the gene matches: 3. The CDR3 bases are TGTGCCAGCACGGGACAGTCCTATGGCTACACCTTC. Its translation is CASTGQSYGYTF.

In this sample, this clonotype turned up a few times. In DNA, the CDR3 is TGTGCCAGCAGCTTGGGACTAGCGGGGGAGATTGAGACCCAGTACTTC. Its protein product is CASSLGLAGEIETQYF. The V gene is TRBV7-9, the J gene TRBJ2-5, with 14 bases identical to TRBD2. The CDR3 totals 16 residues. From germline, CDR1 is SEHNR and CDR2 FQNEAQ (reference sequence). V lost 3 bases to trimming and J lost 5 bases; unmatched junction nucleotides: 5.

The chain uses TRBV20-1 and TRBJ2-7; 9 bases align to TRBD1. The V gene's germline CDR1 is DFQATT and CDR2 SNEGSKA (reference sequence). The CDR3 is made up of 17 amino acids. The V gene end was trimmed by 0 bases and the J gene end by 1 base; junction bases not matched to a gene: 10. Written as DNA, the CDR3 is TGCAGTGCTAGAGATATTATGGGGACAGGGATATCCTACGAGCAGTACTTC. As protein: CSARDIMGTGISYEQYF.

This chain's CDR3 is CASSQKDRGRDEQYF. The CDR3 DNA is TGTGCCAGCAGCCAAAAAGACAGGGGAAGGGACGAGCAGTACTTC. This chain uses TRBV3-1 with TRBJ2-5, with 8 bases aligning to TRBD1. The end of the DNA aligns better with TRBJ2-7, so the J call may be wrong. Per the germline V gene, CDR1 is LGHDT and CDR2 is YNNKEL (reference sequence). The length of the CDR3 is 15 residues.

This clonotype occurred many times. The V gene is TRBV6-1, the J gene TRBJ2-1; D may be TRBD1 or TRBD2 (6 bases each). The V gene's germline CDR1 is MNHNS and CDR2 SASEGT. The CDR3 length is 15 residues. V dropped 5 bases and J dropped 8 bases, with 19 bases sitting between them. This CDR3 reads CASSKLAGEDDEQFF. CDR3 nucleotide sequence: TGTGCCAGCAGTAAACTAGCAGGGGAAGACGATGAGCAGTTCTTC.

This clonotype was recorded a few times. This rearrangement joins TRBV9 to TRBJ1-2, with D possibly matching TRBD1 (5 bases). The germline CDR1 and CDR2 sequences are SGDLS and YYNGEE. Trimming took 4 bases from V and 6 from J, leaving 19 bases between them. The CDR3 has 15 residues. The CDR3 nucleotides read TGTGCCAGCAGCCCCTCATCCGGGACGGACGATGGCTACACCTTC. Translated: CASSPSSGTDDGYTF.

This clonotype was detected ten times or more. This sequence joins TRBV2 and TRBJ2-7; D is unclear. The CDR3 has 11 residues. Germline CDR1 reads SNHLY; CDR2 reads FYNNEI. V was cut by 8 bases and J by 5 bases, with 10 bases left in between. The CDR3 here is CASLRANEQYF. The CDR3 DNA reads TGTGCCAGCTTACGGGCAAACGAGCAGTACTTC. The variable domain in full, with the rest retrieved from reference TRBV2 and TRBJ2-7, is EPEVTQTPSHQVTQMGQEVILRCVPISNHLYFYWYRQILGQKVEFLVSFYNNEISEKSEIFDDQFSVERPDGSNFTLKIRSTKLEDSAMYFCASLRANEQYFGPGTRLTVT.

The CDR3 region has the DNA TGTGCCAGCAGTAGGACAGGGGGCGAAGAAAAACTGTTTTTT. Protein sequence: CASSRTGGEEKLFF. J is TRBJ1-4 and V is TRBV12-3 or TRBV12-4; TRBD1 matches at 11 bases. Losses at the gene ends were 5 bases for V and 8 bases for J; bases not matched to a gene: 4. The CDR3 is 14 residues long.

This clonotype was counted ten times or more. The chain combines TRBV4-2 with TRBJ2-3, with unresolved D. Germline loops: CDR1 LGHNA, CDR2 YNFKEQ. The CDR3 extends over 14 amino acids. The V end lost 0 bases, the J end lost 4 bases, and 8 bases lay between the germline ends. DNA for the CDR3: TGTGCCAGCAGCCAAGATCGGCCCCCAGATACGCAGTATTTT. This codes for CASSQDRPPDTQYF.

This clonotype was recorded a few times. The J gene is TRBJ2-7, the V gene TRBV7-2, with 7 nucleotides matching TRBD2. There are 13 residues in the CDR3. Germline V gene data show CDR1 as SGHTA and CDR2 as FQGNSA. The ends lost 5 bases at V and 3 bases at J; junction bases unmatched: 4. CDR3 in amino acids: CASSTAGSYEQYF. The DNA for the CDR3 is TGTGCCAGCAGCACAGCGGGGAGCTACGAGCAGTACTTC.

V and J are TRBV28 and TRBJ2-1; D is possibly TRBD1 (7 bases). The assigned J gene may be wrong: the sequence end matches TRBJ2-7 better. This CDR3 spans 16 amino acids. Germline lookup yields CDR1 MDHEN and CDR2 SYDVKM. In nucleotides, the CDR3 is TGTGCCAGCAGTTTATGGGGCAGGGGGGTCTCTTACGAGCAGTACTTC. Translation gives CASSLWGRGVSYEQYF.